Listed below are T cell receptor beta chains from one sample, sequenced in a study of OX40 agonist ivuxolimab in advanced cancers. Assay: immunoSEQ multiplex PCR; the TCRdb copy retains only in-frame clones and omits some. The sample lists about 50,000 clones, approximately 83% occurring once. This specimen consisted of CD4+ or CD8+ T cells sorted from blood, obtained in a trial of the OX40 agonist ivuxolimab. Every receptor here comes from an adult with an advanced solid tumor such as melanoma, head and neck, liver or kidney cancer. Each CDR3 is given with its conserved first and last residue. Expanded clones are given a class, and other clones once, few, many or no size at all.

v_gene	abundance	j_gene	CDR3aa
TRBV27	-	TRBJ2-3	CASSLYPGGTDTQYF
TRBV5-1	-	TRBJ2-3	CASSLTSGGDTQYF
TRBV4-1	-	TRBJ2-3	CATESGIAGGTDTQYF
TRBV4-1	-	TRBJ2-5	CASSQDPGEQETQYF
TRBV11-2	-	TRBJ2-5	CASSLGSAGGETQYF
TRBV7-6	-	TRBJ2-1	CASTKGGPVYNEQFF
TRBV7-8	-	TRBJ2-7	CASSEVDEQYF
TRBV7-8	few	TRBJ2-2	CASSPNTGELFF
TRBV27	-	TRBJ2-1	CASSRRAIGDFPYNEQFF
TRBV2	-	TRBJ2-5	CASSGGLAGPQETQYF
TRBV5-5	-	TRBJ1-6	CASSRQYNSPLHF
TRBV18	-	TRBJ2-5	CASSQGAEYKRETQYF
TRBV5-6	-	TRBJ2-3	CASSLYGRGGTDTQYF
TRBV5-1	-	TRBJ2-5	CASSLSHWQETQYF
TRBV19	-	TRBJ1-1	CASSIGRNTEAFF
TRBV7-6	-	TRBJ2-5	CASSLAGLGPGGTQYF
TRBV6-1	-	TRBJ1-1	CASKVVGGGNTEAFF
TRBV6-5	-	TRBJ1-1	CASRKLDRENTEAFF
TRBV7-9	once	TRBJ2-2	CASSLVGDLAGELFF
TRBV19	-	TRBJ2-4	CASRGQGLAKNIQYF
TRBV29-1	-	TRBJ1-2	CSVPRTDLYGYTF
TRBV10-3	-	TRBJ1-3	CAIGEGARNTIYF